This T cell receptor beta chain was obtained from a study of blood T cells in healthy people across ages. CDR1 is SQVTM, CDR2 ANQGSEA, per germline. Trimming removed 8 bases from V and 5 bases from J, with 9 bases in between. The CDR3 contains 10 residues. Combining a sample-barcoded 5' primer with a J-beta primer mix, a second PCR ran for about 7 to 11 cycles. Each sample provided no less than 2.5 million CDR3-containing paired-end reads. TCRdb called the 5' RACE reads again in MiXCR, with one record for every CDR3 protein. The table includes 1.5 million to 2 million distinct CDR3 sequences, approximately 32% detected once.

The chain recombines TRBV29-1 with TRBJ2-5, with D maybe TRBD1 (5 bases). Sequencing was performed on blood. This sequence was found in a woman aged 25 to 45 in good health. The CDR3 coding sequence is TGCAGCTCAAAGGGGGAGACCCAGTACTTC. This sequence encodes CSSKGETQYF.